This TCR beta chain was identified in a study of T cell responses to AZD1222 COVID-19 vaccine. Study outcomes and limitations: Females outnumbered males among donors, who were mostly white British; clonal diversity was possibly underestimated.

Details on this clone: What it recognizes is unknown.

Method: immunoSEQ multiplex PCR; TCRdb's copy keeps in-frame clones and lacks some. The sample contains 150,000 to 200,000 clones, more than 85% of which appear only once. The receptor's source is an adult in good health. The sequenced sample was peripheral blood, obtained on day 0 of AZD1222 vaccination.

CDR3 residues: CASSTGQVRGEAFF. The CDR3 DNA follows: TGTGCCAGTAGTACTGGACAGGTCCGAGGTGAAGCTTTCTTT. V is TRBV19 and J is TRBJ1-1; 7 positions match TRBD1. The CDR3 runs 14 residues. CDR1 LNHDA and CDR2 SQIVND come from the germline V gene (reference sequence). Trimming cost V 4 bases and J 7 bases; bases outside gene matches: 9.